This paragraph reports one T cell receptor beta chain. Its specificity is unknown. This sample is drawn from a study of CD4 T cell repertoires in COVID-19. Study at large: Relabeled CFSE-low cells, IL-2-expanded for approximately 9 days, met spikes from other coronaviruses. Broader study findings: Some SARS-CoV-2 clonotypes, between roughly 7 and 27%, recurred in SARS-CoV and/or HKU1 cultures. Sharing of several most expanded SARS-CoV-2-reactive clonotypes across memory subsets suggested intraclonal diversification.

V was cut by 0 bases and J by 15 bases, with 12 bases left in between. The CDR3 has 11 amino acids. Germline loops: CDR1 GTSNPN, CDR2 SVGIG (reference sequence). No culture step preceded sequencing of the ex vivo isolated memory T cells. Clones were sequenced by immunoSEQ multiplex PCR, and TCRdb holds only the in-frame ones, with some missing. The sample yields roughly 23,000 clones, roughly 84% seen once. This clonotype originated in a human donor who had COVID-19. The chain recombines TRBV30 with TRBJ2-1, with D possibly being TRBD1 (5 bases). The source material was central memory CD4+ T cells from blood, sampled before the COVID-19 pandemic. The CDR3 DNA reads TGTGCCTGGAGTGTGGGGCAGGGAAGGTTCTTC. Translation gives CAWSVGQGRFF.